This T cell receptor (beta chain) was captured by sequencing in a study of T cells after yellow fever vaccination. Study-level background: Fractions low in cell number were prepared with SMART-Seq v4 Ultra Low Input. Points from the study as a whole: On re-exposure, the response was weaker but peaked faster, at day 5 versus 15. Most clones from primary vaccination resurfaced after the booster (approximately 96% CD4, less than 90% CD8).

CDR1 LNHDA and CDR2 SQIVND come from the germline V gene (reference sequence). This CDR3 region has 16 residues. V lost 5 bases and J 2 bases, leaving 16 bases between the germline ends. Concerning this clonotype: Antigen unknown.

Using its own MiXCR run on the 5' RACE reads, TCRdb lists one record per CDR3 protein. This table has a few hundred thousand distinct CDR3 sequences, around 16% appearing once. The sample was PBMCs, taken about 5 days after the first yellow fever vaccination. This TCR came from a man aged 18 to 30 who received the YFV17D yellow fever vaccine. The rearrangement uses TRBV19 and TRBJ1-5; D is ambiguous. The CDR3: CASSAWRGRGNQPQHF. The CDR3 region has the DNA TGTGCCAGTAGTGCCTGGCGGGGAAGGGGCAATCAGCCCCAGCATTTT.